This TCR beta chain emerged from a study of blood T cell repertoires in COVID-19 (dated by TCRdb to 2020 to 2021). For the wider study: The collaborator samples originated in the United States, Italy and Spain and spanned the acute and convalescent phases of COVID-19. The prospective study material was composed of cDNA or gDNA derived from T cells, B-cell-depleted T cells, or PBMCs. The dataset comprised deeply sampled blood TCRbeta repertoires from subjects exposed to, actively infected with, or recovered from COVID-19. The repertoires were made available in a free public database intended to serve as a resource for research on the immune response to SARS-CoV-2. Samples were obtained from the ongoing ImmuneRACE study (first 160 participants) and from some 1,200 subjects provided by 6 global collaborators. The sample metadata nearly always contained a de-identified subject ID, COVID-19 status, age in years and sex. Where available, HLA class I and class II types were obtained from metadata supplied by the sample provider rather than from assay-based typing.

TCRbeta CDR3 regions were amplified from genomic DNA by means of the immunoSEQ Assay, a bias-controlled multiplex PCR. Per the authors' processing: Within the assay, amplification of reference gene primers was used to estimate how many nucleated cells each sample contained. To quantify the absolute abundance of each unique TCRbeta CDR3 rearrangement, sequence reads were collapsed and filtered. For each sample, productive Simpson clonality was calculated as the square root of Simpson's diversity index over productive rearrangements. What TCRdb holds here is the immuneACCESS table cut down to in-frame rearrangements. Part of the clones is not present; checked against another copy, under half of the missing clones reflect an unresolved V gene, and the others are unexplained. The V and J calls and clone size are taken from that table; D and trimming were inferred from the DNA. In this sample the table shows roughly 200,000 clones, approximately 81% of which occur a single time. The ten largest make up approximately 19% of the sample.

Notes on this clone: Its antigen has not been determined. The sample holds no much larger clone one base away, and base qualities are not on file.

Between the V and J ends, shortened by 0 bases and 2 bases respectively, the junction contains 8 bases. The CDR3 has 14 amino acids, counting the end cysteine and phenylalanine. The entry retains the CDR3 DNA only, 42 bases that are in frame from base 1. The germline V gene specifies SQVTM as CDR1 and ANQGSEA as CDR2. Study-wide findings and limitations: The quantity of clinical and demographic metadata differed by source and by participant and was supplied without curation.

In the prospective study, participants were roughly 18 to 90 years old, resided in 20 to 30 geographic areas of the United States, and were enrolled through a virtual design. In the prospective study, cohorts were assigned on the basis of participant-reported clinical history obtained from a screening survey and a study questionnaire. Recovered participants in ImmuneRACE Cohort 3 were defined as having two consecutive negative NP/OP PCR tests, clearance from a healthcare professional, or resolution of symptoms. In the prospective study, whole blood, serum and a nasopharyngeal or oropharyngeal swab were collected from each participant by mobile phlebotomists. Over an approximately 2-month period, participants in the prospective study had the option of providing additional blood draws and questionnaires. Prospective study blood samples were shipped either frozen or at room temperature before DNA extraction.

Sequenced material: PBMCs or T cells enriched from blood (not recorded which). This sequence was found in a man between 40 and 49 years old who had recovered from COVID-19. Recombination linked TRBV29-1 to TRBJ2-1, and the D gene may be TRBD1, 6 bases matching. In nucleotide form, the sequence is TGCAGCGTTGAAGAGGGGACACCCTACAATGAGCAGTTCTTC. Translated, it reads CSVEEGTPYNEQFF.